This TCR beta chain was sequenced during a study of PD-L1 blockade in urothelial cancer. V shed 6 bases, J shed 0 bases, and the junction held 4 bases outside the gene matches. Per the germline V gene, CDR1 is KGHSH and CDR2 is LQKENI. The CDR3 consists of 14 residues. The protocol was immunoSEQ multiplex PCR, while the TCRdb copy is restricted to in-frame clones and leaves out a portion. The sample records tens of thousands of clones, around 79% being singletons. Time point given: pretreatment peripheral blood. A total of 1 to 8 samples per patient were collected pretreatment and on-treatment. This receptor was obtained from a man in his sixties or seventies with urothelial cancer. This specimen consisted of PBMCs, obtained around atezolizumab (anti-PD-L1) treatment. The chain is built from TRBV18 and TRBJ1-1, with TRBD1 identical over 7 bases. The CDR3 region has the DNA TGTGCCAGCTCGACAGGGTTAATGAACACTGAAGCTTTCTTT. Its protein product is CASSTGLMNTEAFF.